The 23 T cell receptor beta chains in this list originate from one sample, sequenced in a study of T cells after yellow fever vaccination. Via MiXCR, TCRdb re-called the 5' RACE reads, giving one row per CDR3 protein. The top ten hold 36% of the sample, which has around 200,000 distinct CDR3 sequences, around 10% seen once. This material consisted of CD8+ T cells sorted from PBMCs, taken 15 days after the yellow fever booster vaccination. These receptors all stem from a man between 18 and 29 years old who received the YFV17D yellow fever vaccine.

This clonotype was detected many times. V is TRBV6-2 or TRBV6-3 and J is TRBJ2-1, with D tentatively TRBD1 or TRBD2 (5 bases each). V was cut by 7 bases and J by 5 bases, with 24 bases left in between. The CDR3 covers 17 residues. Germline V CDR1 and CDR2: MNHEY, SVGEGT. CDR3 DNA: TGTGCCAGCACCCTATTTGGGGCGATTGTGGGGGACAATGAGCAGTTCTTC. It is translated as CASTLFGAIVGDNEQFF.

This clonotype came up a few times. This sequence joins TRBV4-1 and TRBJ2-1, with 11 nucleotides matching TRBD1. The CDR3 loop spans 15 amino acids. Trimming at V came to 4 bases and at J to 8 bases, leaving 7 bases not matched to a gene. The germline V gene encodes CDR1 MGHRA and CDR2 YSYEKL. In DNA, the CDR3 is TGCGCCAGCAGCCCCCAGGGACAGGGGGTCTATGAGCAGTTCTTC. As protein: CASSPQGQGVYEQFF.

Points on this clonotype: The CDR3 ends on some other residue instead of the conserved phenylalanine or tryptophan, so this is likely a read error. The CDR3 DNA reads as TGCAGCGTTGAGCTTTGGGGGTCTGAAGCTTTCCTT. It encodes CSVELWGSEAFL. The J gene is TRBJ1-1, the V gene TRBV29-1; possibly TRBD1 for D (5 bases). The V gene lost 3 bases and the J gene lost 6 bases, with 11 bases spanning the gap. The CDR3 has 12 amino acids. The germline CDR1 and CDR2 sequences are SQVTM and ANQGSEA.

In this sample, this clonotype turned up many times. In DNA form, the CDR3 reads TGTGCCAGCAGTTACAATGTGGCGGAGGCTTTCTTT. Its protein product is CASSYNVAEAFF. The chain is built from TRBV6-2 or TRBV6-3 and TRBJ1-1; D remains unclear. The V end was cut by 2 bases, the J end by 11 bases, with 12 bases between. The CDR3 has 12 residues. CDR1 is MNHEY and CDR2 is SVGEGT in the germline V gene.

The V call is TRBV27, the J call TRBJ1-2; no firm D call. The CDR3 spans 12 residues. Trimming removed 6 bases from V and 4 bases from J, with 9 bases in between. Germline assignment: CDR1 MNHEY and CDR2 SMNVEV (reference sequence). CDR3 region: CASREYPYGYTF. For the CDR3, the DNA is TGTGCCAGCAGGGAATACCCCTATGGCTACACCTTC.

This clonotype was detected only a few times. This chain links TRBV7-9 with TRBJ2-7; 7 bases match TRBD2. The ends lost 2 bases at V and 1 base at J; junction bases unmatched: 5. The CDR3 runs 15 residues. CDR1 is SEHNR and CDR2 is FQNEAQ in the germline V gene (reference sequence). As DNA, the CDR3 is TGTGCCAGCAGCTTATCTAGGGAGGGATCCTACGAGCAGTACGTC. Amino acid sequence: CASSLSREGSYEQYV.

A few counts support this clonotype. The chain has TRBV5-1 and TRBJ2-3; D might be TRBD2 (6 bases). The CDR3 spans 17 residues. Trimming cost V 0 bases and J 1 base, with 15 bases left between them. The germline V gene encodes CDR1 SGHRS and CDR2 YFSETQ. The CDR3 protein is CASSLASGGLGTDTQYF. In DNA, the CDR3 is TGCGCCAGCAGCTTGGCCTCTGGGGGACTGGGCACAGATACGCAGTATTTT.

This clonotype was seen a handful of times. This chain links TRBV6-6 with TRBJ2-1; either TRBD1 or TRBD2 may fit D (5 bases each). This CDR3 region has 15 residues. Trimming shortened V by 2 bases and J by 4 bases, and 12 bases separated the two germline ends. Germline V gene sequence: CDR1 MNHNY, CDR2 SVGAGI (reference sequence). The chain's CDR3 is CASSYPNGAYNEQFF. CDR3 nucleotides: TGTGCCAGCAGTTACCCTAACGGGGCGTACAATGAGCAGTTCTTC.

V usage is TRBV4-3 and J usage is TRBJ1-4; 9 positions match TRBD1. V dropped 4 bases and J dropped 6; count of bases not matched to a gene: 3. The CDR3 runs to 14 residues. Germline loops: CDR1 LGHNA, CDR2 YSLEER. CDR3 loop: CASSPQGADEKLFF. The CDR3 coding sequence is TGCGCCAGCAGCCCACAGGGGGCTGATGAAAAACTGTTTTTT.

V and J are TRBV27 and TRBJ2-3; 8 bases match TRBD2. Germline-derived CDR1 and CDR2 are MNHEY and SMNVEV (reference sequence). The CDR3 has 15 amino acids. J lost 7 bases, V lost 3 bases, and 9 bases had no gene match. DNA of the CDR3: TGTGCCAGCAGTTTCGTACGGGGGGGCGCATATACGCAGTATTTT. It yields the protein CASSFVRGGAYTQYF.

The genes are TRBV14 and TRBJ2-3; D is perhaps TRBD1 (5 bases). CDR1 is SGHDN, CDR2 FVKESK, per germline. The CDR3 is 15 amino acids. V gave up 4 bases and J gave up 4 bases, with 15 bases separating them. The CDR3 region has the DNA TGTGCCAGCAGCCCACAAAGGTGGGGCGCAGATACGCAGTATTTT. As protein: CASSPQRWGADTQYF.

The gene calls are TRBV4-1 and TRBJ1-1; the D is unclear. The germline V gene has CDR1 MGHRA and CDR2 YSYEKL. The CDR3 covers 14 residues. V lost 3 bases, J lost 0 bases, and 8 bases lay in between. In DNA form, the CDR3 reads TGCGCCAGCAGCCATCTGAGACTGAACACTGAAGCTTTCTTT. Translating it yields CASSHLRLNTEAFF.

In this sample, this clonotype turned up many times. The chain combines TRBV6-5 with TRBJ1-2, with 9 positions matching TRBD1. The trim removed 2 bases at V and 4 bases at J, leaving 2 bases unmatched. Germline CDR1 MNHEY, CDR2 SVGAGI. This CDR3 has 14 amino acids. CDR3: CASSYGQGTYGYTF. The CDR3 nucleotides read TGTGCCAGCAGTTACGGACAGGGGACCTATGGCTACACCTTC.

The V gene is TRBV12-3 or TRBV12-4, the J gene TRBJ1-2; D is perhaps TRBD1 (6 bases). Trimming pared 7 bases from V and 3 bases from J, leaving 12 bases between. The CDR3 is 13 amino acids. CDR3 DNA: TGTGCCAGCACCCAGGCAGGGGACTATGGCTACACCTTC. Translation: CASTQAGDYGYTF.

Ten or more counts support this clonotype. For the CDR3, the DNA is TGTGCCAGCAGCTCACAGGGGACTGAAGCTTTCTTT. This sequence encodes CASSSQGTEAFF. The chain uses TRBV7-3 and TRBJ1-1, with 7 bases lining up with TRBD1. J lost 5 bases, V lost 4 bases, and 1 base had no gene match. Germline V CDR1 and CDR2: SGHTA, FQGTGA. The CDR3 runs to 12 residues.

The chain uses TRBV2 and TRBJ2-2, with D unclear. The CDR3 is 17 residues long. Trimming cost V 6 bases and J 1 base, with 18 bases left between them. Looked up from germline, CDR1 is SNHLY and CDR2 is FYNNEI. CDR3 DNA sequence: TGTGCCAGCAGGGGATGGAGCGCGTCCCTGAACACCGGGGAGCTGTTTTTT. Its translation is CASRGWSASLNTGELFF.

This clonotype came up a few times. The rearrangement uses TRBV2 and TRBJ1-5, with D uncertain. There are 12 residues in the CDR3. V dropped 6 bases and J dropped 5 bases, with 8 bases sitting between them. The germline V gene encodes CDR1 SNHLY and CDR2 FYNNEI. The CDR3 is CASRVPDQPQHF. CDR3 nucleotides: TGTGCCAGCAGGGTACCCGATCAGCCCCAGCATTTT.

This clonotype showed up just a few times. CDR3 sequence reads: CASSLNRGPSYGYTF. CDR3 DNA: TGTGCCAGCAGTTTGAACAGGGGGCCCTCCTATGGCTACACCTTC. The chain uses TRBV6-5 and TRBJ1-2; 9 nucleotides match TRBD1. This CDR3 spans 15 amino acids. The junction had 7 bases not matched to a gene; V was cut back by 4 bases and J by 4 bases. Germline loops: CDR1 MNHEY, CDR2 SVGAGI.

This chain uses TRBV7-7 with TRBJ2-1; 7 nucleotides line up with TRBD1. The V gene's germline CDR1 is SSHAT and CDR2 FNYEAQ (reference sequence). The V segment lost 6 bases and the J segment 5 bases; nucleotides outside the gene matches: 10. The CDR3 is 15 residues long. CDR3 nucleotides: TGTGCCAGCAGTCAGTCCGGGACAGTCCACAATGAGCAGTTCTTC. This codes for CASSQSGTVHNEQFF.

The chain has TRBV27 and TRBJ2-7; D remains ambiguous. The CDR3 has 14 residues. Deletions cut 6 bases from V and 0 bases from J, with 12 bases between. CDR1 and CDR2 from the germline V gene are MNHEY and SMNVEV (reference sequence). CDR3: CASSPRSSSYEQYF. In nucleotides, the CDR3 is TGTGCCAGCAGCCCCAGGTCCTCCTCCTACGAGCAGTACTTC.

V gene TRBV19 combines with J gene TRBJ1-2, with 7 bases fitting TRBD1. The length of the CDR3 is 13 residues. Germline V gene lookup returns CDR1 LNHDA and CDR2 SQIVND (reference sequence). Trimming took 10 bases from V and 7 from J; bases not matched to a gene: 12. CDR3 DNA: TGTGCCACCACGACAGGGATCGTTGCTGGCTACACCTTC. This codes for CATTTGIVAGYTF.

This clonotype appeared a few times. The chain employs TRBV29-1 and TRBJ2-7; 8 bases fit TRBD1. The CDR3 totals 13 residues. In germline, CDR1 is SQVTM, CDR2 ANQGSEA. Unmatched junction bases numbered 2, after V lost 4 bases and J lost 0 bases. The CDR3 loop reads CSVVTGVSYEQYF. The CDR3, as DNA: TGCAGCGTTGTGACAGGGGTCTCCTACGAGCAGTACTTC.

This clonotype was observed a few times. J is TRBJ2-7 and V is TRBV19; D gene unclear. V dropped 5 bases and J dropped 0 bases, with 14 bases sitting between them. The CDR3 sequence is 15 residues long. Germline lookup yields CDR1 LNHDA and CDR2 SQIVND (reference sequence). The CDR3 region has the DNA TGTGCCAGTAGTTCCCTTATCGCTAGCTCCTACGAGCAGTACTTC. Protein: CASSSLIASSYEQYF.